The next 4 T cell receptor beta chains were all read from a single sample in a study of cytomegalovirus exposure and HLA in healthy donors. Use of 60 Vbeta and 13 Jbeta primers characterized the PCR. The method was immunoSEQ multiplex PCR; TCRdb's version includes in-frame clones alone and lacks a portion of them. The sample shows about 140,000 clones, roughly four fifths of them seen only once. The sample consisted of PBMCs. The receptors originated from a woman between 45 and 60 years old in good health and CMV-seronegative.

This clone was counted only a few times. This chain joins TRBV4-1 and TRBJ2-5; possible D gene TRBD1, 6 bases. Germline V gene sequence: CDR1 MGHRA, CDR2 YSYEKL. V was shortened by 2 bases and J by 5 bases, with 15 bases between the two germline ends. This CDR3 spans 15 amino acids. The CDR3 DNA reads TGCGCCAGCAGCCAATTCGCTGGACAGTTGGAGACCCAGTACTTC. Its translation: CASSQFAGQLETQYF.

The CDR3 region is CASGLDGSSYEQYF. CDR3 DNA sequence: TGTGCCAGCGGACTAGACGGGAGCTCCTACGAGCAGTACTTC. The chain combines TRBV6-6 with TRBJ2-7; TRBD2 matches 7 bases. Trimming took 8 bases from V and 0 from J; bases not matched to a gene: 7. The CDR3 contains 14 residues. Germline CDR1 and CDR2: MNHNY and SVGAGI (reference sequence).

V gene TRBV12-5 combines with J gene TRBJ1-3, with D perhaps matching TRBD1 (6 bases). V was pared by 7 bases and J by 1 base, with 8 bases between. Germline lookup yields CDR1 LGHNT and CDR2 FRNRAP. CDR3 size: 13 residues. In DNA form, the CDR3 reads TGTGCTAGTGTGGACAGTTCTGGAAACACCATATATTTT. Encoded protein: CASVDSSGNTIYF.

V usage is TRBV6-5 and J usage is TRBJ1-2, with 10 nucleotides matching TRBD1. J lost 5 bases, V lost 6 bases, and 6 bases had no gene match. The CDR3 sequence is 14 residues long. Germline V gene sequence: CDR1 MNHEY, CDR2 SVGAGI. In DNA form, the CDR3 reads TGTGCCAGCAGACCGGGACAGGGGATATATGGCTACACCTTC. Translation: CASRPGQGIYGYTF.